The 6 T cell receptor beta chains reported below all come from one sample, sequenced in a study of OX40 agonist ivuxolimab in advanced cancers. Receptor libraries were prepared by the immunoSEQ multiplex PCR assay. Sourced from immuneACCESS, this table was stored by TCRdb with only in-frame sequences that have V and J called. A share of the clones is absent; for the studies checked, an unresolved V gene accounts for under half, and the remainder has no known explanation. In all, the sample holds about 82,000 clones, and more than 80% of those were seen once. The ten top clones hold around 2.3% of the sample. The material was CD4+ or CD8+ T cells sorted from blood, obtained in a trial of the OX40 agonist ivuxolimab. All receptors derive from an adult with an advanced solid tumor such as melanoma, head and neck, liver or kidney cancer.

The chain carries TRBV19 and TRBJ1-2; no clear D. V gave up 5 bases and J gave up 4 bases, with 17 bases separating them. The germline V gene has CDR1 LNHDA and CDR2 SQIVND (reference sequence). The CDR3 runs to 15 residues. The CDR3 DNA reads TGTGCCAGTAGTTCTTCTAGGGATTTTGGCTATGGCTACACCTTC. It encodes CASSSSRDFGYGYTF.

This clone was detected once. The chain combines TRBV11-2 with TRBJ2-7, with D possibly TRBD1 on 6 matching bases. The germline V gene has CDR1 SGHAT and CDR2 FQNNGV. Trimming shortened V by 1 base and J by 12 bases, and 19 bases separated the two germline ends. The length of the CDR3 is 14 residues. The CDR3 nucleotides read TGTGCCAGCAGCTTAGGGGGGTCTCGGGACATGAGGTACTTC. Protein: CASSLGGSRDMRYF.

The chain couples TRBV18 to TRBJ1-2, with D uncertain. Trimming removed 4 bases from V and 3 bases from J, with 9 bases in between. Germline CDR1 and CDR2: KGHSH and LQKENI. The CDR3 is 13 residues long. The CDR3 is CASSQGFDYGYTF. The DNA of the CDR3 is TGTGCCAGCTCACAGGGCTTTGACTATGGCTACACCTTC.

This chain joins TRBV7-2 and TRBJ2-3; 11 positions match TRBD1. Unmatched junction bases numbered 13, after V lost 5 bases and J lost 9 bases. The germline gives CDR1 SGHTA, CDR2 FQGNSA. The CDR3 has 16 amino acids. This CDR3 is CASSPWTGGDERTQYF. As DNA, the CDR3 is TGTGCCAGCAGCCCCTGGACAGGGGGCGATGAACGGACGCAGTATTTT.

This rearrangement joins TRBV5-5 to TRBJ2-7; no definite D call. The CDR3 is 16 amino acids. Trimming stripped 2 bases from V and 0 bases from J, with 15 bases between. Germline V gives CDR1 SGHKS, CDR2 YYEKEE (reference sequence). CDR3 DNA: TGTGCCAGCAGCTTTTCTGCCGGCCTTGGCTCCTACGAGCAGTACTTC. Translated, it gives CASSFSAGLGSYEQYF.

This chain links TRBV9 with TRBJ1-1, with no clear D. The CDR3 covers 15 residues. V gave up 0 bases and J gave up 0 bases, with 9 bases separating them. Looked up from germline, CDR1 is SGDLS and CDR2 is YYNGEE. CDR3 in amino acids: CASSVGAALNTEAFF. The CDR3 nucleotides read TGTGCCAGCAGCGTAGGGGCTGCTTTGAACACTGAAGCTTTCTTT.